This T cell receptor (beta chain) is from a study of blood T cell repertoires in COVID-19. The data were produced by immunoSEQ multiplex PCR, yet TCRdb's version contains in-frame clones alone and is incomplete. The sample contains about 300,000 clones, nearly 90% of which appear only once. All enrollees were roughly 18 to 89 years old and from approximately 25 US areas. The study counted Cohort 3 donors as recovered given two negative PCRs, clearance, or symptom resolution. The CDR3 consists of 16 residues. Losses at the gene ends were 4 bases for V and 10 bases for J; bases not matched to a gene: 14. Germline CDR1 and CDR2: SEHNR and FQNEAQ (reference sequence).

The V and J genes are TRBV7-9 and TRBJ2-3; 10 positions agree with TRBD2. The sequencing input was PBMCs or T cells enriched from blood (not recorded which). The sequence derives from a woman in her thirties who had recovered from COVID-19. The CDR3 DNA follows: TGTGCCAGCAGCTCTTCTAGCGGGGGCCTCTCCGGTTCGCAGTATTTT. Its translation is CASSSSSGGLSGSQYF.